This entry is about one T cell receptor (beta chain). Production of TCR cDNA was by 5'RACE template switching, which also added a universal primer site and UMIs. TCRdb called the 5' RACE reads again in MiXCR, with one record for every CDR3 protein. The sample holds some 560,000 distinct CDR3 sequences, 15% to 20% seen once. The data stem from a study of T cells after yellow fever vaccination. This CDR3 region has 13 residues. V was cut by 0 bases and J by 10 bases, with 10 bases left in between. Sequences were derived from PBMCs, sampled 15 days after the yellow fever booster vaccination. The V gene is TRBV12-3 or TRBV12-4, the J gene TRBJ2-1; D tentatively fits TRBD1 or TRBD2 (6 bases each). The receptor comes from a man aged 30 to 39 who received the YFV17D yellow fever vaccine. The CDR3 loop is CASSLAGAGEQFF. The CDR3 DNA follows: TGTGCCAGCAGTTTAGCGGGGGCGGGGGAGCAGTTCTTC.